These 10 T cell receptor beta chains were all obtained from the same sample, sequenced in a study of blood T cell repertoires in COVID-19. Profiled with immunoSEQ multiplex PCR; TCRdb holds only in-frame clones, not every one. Of 250,000 to 300,000 clones in the sample, roughly 90% are singletons; the top ten hold 11%. Sequencing used peripheral blood. These receptors were taken from a woman aged 25 to 39 with COVID-19, enrolled during active disease.

This rearrangement joins TRBV28 to TRBJ1-2, with D possibly matching TRBD1 (5 bases). Germline assignment: CDR1 MDHEN and CDR2 SYDVKM. CDR3 length: 13 amino acids. Deletions cut 5 bases from V and 2 bases from J, with 9 bases between. The CDR3 DNA reads as TGTGCCAGCAGTCCGACAGTAAACTATGGCTACACCTTC. Its protein is CASSPTVNYGYTF.

The chain employs TRBV18 and TRBJ2-2; 8 positions match TRBD2. Germline V gene lookup returns CDR1 KGHSH and CDR2 LQKENI. This CDR3 is 14 amino acids long. V lost 2 bases, J lost 5 bases, and 1 base stayed unmatched. In DNA, the CDR3 is TGTGCCAGCTCACCAGAGCGGGAGACCGGGGAGCTGTTTTTT. This sequence encodes CASSPERETGELFF.

The V call is TRBV4-1, the J call TRBJ2-7, with D possibly TRBD1 on 5 matching bases. The V end lost 1 base, the J end lost 2 bases, and 9 bases lay between the germline ends. The CDR3 sequence is 14 residues long. CDR1 and CDR2 from the germline V gene are MGHRA and YSYEKL. This CDR3 is CASSQADTPYEQYF. DNA for the CDR3: TGCGCCAGCAGCCAAGCGGACACCCCCTACGAGCAGTACTTC.

This clone has only one observation. This chain uses TRBV27 with TRBJ2-1; 13 nucleotides match TRBD2. J lost 7 bases, V lost 2 bases, and 2 bases had no gene match. CDR3 size: 15 residues. CDR1 and CDR2 (germline): MNHEY, SMNVEV (reference sequence). The CDR3 protein is CASSLGTSGINEQFF. The CDR3 DNA is TGTGCCAGCAGTTTAGGGACTAGCGGGATTAATGAGCAGTTCTTC.

This chain uses TRBV7-2 with TRBJ2-7, with TRBD1 matching over 8 bases. The V gene end was trimmed by 5 bases and the J gene end by 3 bases; junction bases not matched to a gene: 6. Germline V lookup: CDR1 SGHTA, CDR2 FQGNSA. CDR3 length: 14 amino acids. Here the CDR3 reads CASSTAGQGYEQYF. The CDR3 region has the DNA TGTGCCAGCAGCACTGCCGGACAGGGCTACGAGCAGTACTTC.

In the case of this clone: This CDR3 is also generated by other DNA sequences in the sample. The chain has TRBV5-1 and TRBJ1-1; 8 positions agree with TRBD1. This CDR3 has 14 amino acids. Germline V gene lookup returns CDR1 SGHRS and CDR2 YFSETQ. V gave up 3 bases and J gave up 4 bases; unmatched junction bases: 5. CDR3 in amino acids: CASSSGQGGTEAFF. The CDR3 DNA is TGCGCCAGCAGCTCAGGACAGGGAGGCACTGAAGCTTTCTTT.

The chain carries TRBV10-3 and TRBJ1-2; D possibly corresponds to TRBD1 (5 bases). The CDR3 runs 13 residues. CDR1 is ENHRY and CDR2 is SYGVKD in the germline V gene. The V end lost 2 bases, the J end lost 4 bases, and 8 bases lay between the germline ends. This CDR3 is CAISEGGGYGYTF. As DNA, the CDR3 is TGTGCCATCAGTGAGGGGGGGGGCTATGGCTACACCTTC.

The V and J genes are TRBV24-1 and TRBJ2-3; 13 bases agree with TRBD2. Germline values: CDR1 KGHDR, CDR2 SFDVKD. CDR3 length equals 18 residues. The ends lost 5 bases at V and 3 bases at J; junction bases unmatched: 10. In DNA form, the CDR3 reads TGTGCCACCAGTGGTCAGGGACTAGCGGGGAGAAGAACAGATACGCAGTATTTT. Protein product: CATSGQGLAGRRTDTQYF.

The chain carries TRBV5-4 and TRBJ1-1; D unclear. Germline V gene lookup returns CDR1 SGHNT and CDR2 YYREEE (reference sequence). The CDR3 length is 12 residues. V lost 7 bases and J lost 9, with 16 bases in between. Written as DNA, the CDR3 is TGTGCCAGCCATATCGTGGGAGTTAAAGCTTTCTTT. Its protein product is CASHIVGVKAFF.

CDR3 sequence (DNA): TGTGCCAGCAGCTGGGGGCAGGGGCATTCACCCCTCCACTTT. It encodes CASSWGQGHSPLHF. The genes are TRBV5-8 and TRBJ1-6; tentatively, D is TRBD1 (6 bases). V lost 3 bases and J lost 8, with 12 bases in between. This CDR3 region has 14 residues. From germline, CDR1 is SGHTS and CDR2 YDEGEE. Full variable domain (missing parts from reference TRBV5-8 and TRBJ1-6): EAGVTQSPTHLIKTRGQQATLRCSPISGHTSVYWYQQALGLGLQFLLWYDEGEERNRGNFPPRFSGRQFPNYSSELNVNALELEDSALYLCASSWGQGHSPLHFGNGTRLTVT.